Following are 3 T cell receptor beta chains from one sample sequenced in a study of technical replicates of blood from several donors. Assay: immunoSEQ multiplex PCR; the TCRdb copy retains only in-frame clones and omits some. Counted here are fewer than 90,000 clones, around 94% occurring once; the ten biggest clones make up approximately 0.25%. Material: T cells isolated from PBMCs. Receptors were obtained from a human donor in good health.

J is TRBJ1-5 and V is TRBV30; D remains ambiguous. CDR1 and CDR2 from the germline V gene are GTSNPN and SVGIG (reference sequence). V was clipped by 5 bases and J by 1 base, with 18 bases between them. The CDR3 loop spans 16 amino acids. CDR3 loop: CAWQRKQRKSNQPQHF. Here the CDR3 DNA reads TGTGCCTGGCAAAGAAAGCAACGTAAAAGCAATCAGCCCCAGCATTTT.

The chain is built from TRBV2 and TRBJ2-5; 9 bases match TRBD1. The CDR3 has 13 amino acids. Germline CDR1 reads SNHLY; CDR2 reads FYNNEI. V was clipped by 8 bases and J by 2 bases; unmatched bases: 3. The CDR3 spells CASQDRGQETQYF. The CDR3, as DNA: TGTGCCAGCCAGGACAGGGGACAAGAGACCCAGTACTTC.

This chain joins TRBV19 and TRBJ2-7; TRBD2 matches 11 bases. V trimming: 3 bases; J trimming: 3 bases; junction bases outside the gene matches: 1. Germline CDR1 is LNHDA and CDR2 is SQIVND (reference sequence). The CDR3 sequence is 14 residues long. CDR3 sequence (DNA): TGTGCCAGTAGTATGGGACTAGCGGTCTACGAGCAGTACTTC. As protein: CASSMGLAVYEQYF.